The rows below give T cell receptor beta chains drawn from one sample of a study of cytomegalovirus exposure and HLA in healthy donors. Only in-frame clones appear in the TCRdb table, and some are missing; sequencing was by immunoSEQ multiplex PCR. The sample holds some 140,000 clones, around 78% seen once. The sample comprised PBMCs. These receptors were collected from a female donor in good health and CMV-seropositive. CDR3s include the opening cysteine and the closing phenylalanine or tryptophan. Fields, in order: V gene, clone size, D gene, J gene, CDR3 protein, CDR3 DNA. D genes are given only for firm matches. Size values are once, few and many counts, or a class for expanded clones, and some rows have none.

V gene: TRBV11-2; clone size: once; D gene: -; J gene: TRBJ1-1; CDR3 protein: CASSRISRGTEAFF; CDR3 DNA: TGTGCCAGCAGCCGAATTTCCAGGGGCACTGAAGCTTTCTTT
V gene: TRBV11-2; clone size: once; D gene: TRBD1; J gene: TRBJ1-5; CDR3 protein: CASSGQGFNQPQHF; CDR3 DNA: TGTGCCAGCAGCGGACAGGGTTTCAATCAGCCCCAGCATTTT
V gene: TRBV2; clone size: -; D gene: -; J gene: TRBJ2-1; CDR3 protein: CASNLETNFQFF; CDR3 DNA: TGTGCCAGCAATCTCGAAACTAACTTCCAGTTCTTC
V gene: TRBV14; clone size: -; D gene: TRBD1; J gene: TRBJ1-1; CDR3 protein: CASSQQGGTEAFF; CDR3 DNA: TGTGCCAGCAGCCAACAGGGGGGCACTGAAGCTTTCTTT
V gene: TRBV13; clone size: once; D gene: -; J gene: TRBJ2-7; CDR3 protein: CASSDRTYEQYF; CDR3 DNA: TGTGCCAGCAGCGACCGGACTTACGAGCAGTACTTC
V gene: TRBV7-2; clone size: once; D gene: -; J gene: TRBJ2-1; CDR3 protein: CASSLAGTTYNEQFF; CDR3 DNA: TGTGCCAGCAGCTTAGCTGGGACAACCTACAATGAGCAGTTCTTC
V gene: TRBV6-1; clone size: once; D gene: -; J gene: TRBJ1-3; CDR3 protein: CASSERSVGSSGNTIYF; CDR3 DNA: TGTGCCAGCAGTGAAAGGAGCGTCGGGAGCTCTGGAAACACCATATATTTT
V gene: TRBV6-5; clone size: -; D gene: TRBD1; J gene: TRBJ2-7; CDR3 protein: CASSRDSTYEQYF; CDR3 DNA: TGTGCCAGCAGCCGGGACAGCACCTACGAGCAGTACTTC
V gene: TRBV11-2; clone size: -; D gene: TRBD1; J gene: TRBJ2-7; CDR3 protein: CASRQDRGYEQYF; CDR3 DNA: TGTGCCAGCAGACAAGACAGGGGGTACGAGCAGTACTTC
V gene: TRBV28; clone size: -; D gene: -; J gene: TRBJ2-7; CDR3 protein: CASSLFVRYEQYF; CDR3 DNA: TGTGCCAGCAGTTTATTCGTCCGGTACGAGCAGTACTTC
V gene: TRBV11-2; clone size: -; D gene: -; J gene: TRBJ2-1; CDR3 protein: CASSLVGGGVYNEQFF; CDR3 DNA: TGTGCCAGCAGCTTAGTGGGAGGCGGCGTCTACAATGAGCAGTTCTTC
V gene: TRBV4-1; clone size: few; D gene: TRBD2; J gene: TRBJ2-3; CDR3 protein: CASSPRGLAGSDTQYF; CDR3 DNA: TGCGCCAGCAGCCCAAGGGGGCTAGCGGGGTCAGATACGCAGTATTTT
V gene: TRBV7-2; clone size: -; D gene: -; J gene: TRBJ1-4; CDR3 protein: CASSLMTGSSSNEKLFF; CDR3 DNA: TGTGCCAGCAGCTTAATGACAGGCAGCTCCTCTAATGAAAAACTGTTTTTT
V gene: TRBV6-5; clone size: -; D gene: -; J gene: TRBJ1-6; CDR3 protein: CASSQFYNSPLHF; CDR3 DNA: TGTGCCAGCAGCCAGTTTTATAATTCACCCCTCCACTTT
V gene: TRBV6-1; clone size: -; D gene: TRBD1; J gene: TRBJ2-7; CDR3 protein: CAISGRQGADSYEQYF; CDR3 DNA: TGTGCCATCAGTGGCCGCCAGGGGGCGGATTCCTACGAGCAGTACTTC
V gene: TRBV15; clone size: -; D gene: -; J gene: TRBJ1-2; CDR3 protein: CATSRESQQGLSVYGYTF; CDR3 DNA: TGTGCCACCAGCAGAGAATCCCAACAGGGCTTATCAGTCTATGGCTACACCTTC
V gene: TRBV30; clone size: -; D gene: TRBD2; J gene: TRBJ2-3; CDR3 protein: CAYSDKREGTDTQYF; CDR3 DNA: TGTGCCTACTCAGATAAGCGGGAGGGCACAGATACGCAGTATTTT
V gene: TRBV5-4; clone size: -; D gene: TRBD2; J gene: TRBJ2-1; CDR3 protein: CASSLDPRAAGGRNYEQFF; CDR3 DNA: TGTGCCAGCAGCTTGGATCCCCGGGCAGCGGGGGGGCGGAATTATGAGCAGTTCTTC
V gene: TRBV2; clone size: -; D gene: -; J gene: TRBJ1-2; CDR3 protein: CASSLQGNGYTF; CDR3 DNA: TGTGCCAGCAGTCTCCAGGGGAATGGCTACACCTTC
V gene: TRBV6-1; clone size: once; D gene: -; J gene: TRBJ2-1; CDR3 protein: CASSEMAGQNEQFF; CDR3 DNA: TGTGCCAGCAGTGAAATGGCGGGGCAGAATGAGCAGTTCTTC
V gene: TRBV19; clone size: -; D gene: -; J gene: TRBJ2-7; CDR3 protein: CASSKMGLDYEQYF; CDR3 DNA: TGTGCCAGTAGTAAAATGGGACTCGATTACGAGCAGTACTTC
V gene: TRBV7-9; clone size: -; D gene: -; J gene: TRBJ1-3; CDR3 protein: CASSTDRNSGNTIYF; CDR3 DNA: TGTGCCAGCAGCACAGACAGGAACAGTGGAAACACCATATATTTT
V gene: TRBV7-2; clone size: -; D gene: -; J gene: TRBJ2-3; CDR3 protein: CASSSAEFSGTDTQYF; CDR3 DNA: TGTGCCAGCAGCTCCGCTGAGTTTTCCGGCACAGATACGCAGTATTTT
V gene: TRBV19; clone size: -; D gene: -; J gene: TRBJ1-3; CDR3 protein: CASMREQSLSGNTIYF; CDR3 DNA: TGTGCCAGTATGCGGGAGCAGTCCCTCTCTGGAAACACCATATATTTT
V gene: TRBV5-6; clone size: -; D gene: TRBD1; J gene: TRBJ2-7; CDR3 protein: CASSSGRRDRVIREQYF; CDR3 DNA: TGTGCCAGCAGCTCTGGTAGGAGGGACAGGGTAATCCGGGAGCAGTACTTC
V gene: TRBV5-1; clone size: few; D gene: TRBD1; J gene: TRBJ2-2; CDR3 protein: CASSFTTGVAGELFF; CDR3 DNA: TGCGCCAGCAGCTTCACGACAGGGGTGGCCGGGGAGCTGTTTTTT
V gene: TRBV14; clone size: -; D gene: -; J gene: TRBJ2-1; CDR3 protein: CASSQGEDPRYNEQFF; CDR3 DNA: TGTGCCAGCAGCCAAGGGGAGGACCCGAGATACAATGAGCAGTTCTTC
V gene: TRBV4-1; clone size: -; D gene: -; J gene: TRBJ1-6; CDR3 protein: CASSQVQGTGNNSPLHF; CDR3 DNA: TGCGCCAGCAGCCAAGTCCAGGGTACCGGCAATAATTCACCCCTCCACTTT
V gene: TRBV27; clone size: -; D gene: TRBD2; J gene: TRBJ2-3; CDR3 protein: CASNWIAGTDTQYF; CDR3 DNA: TGTGCCAGCAATTGGATAGCGGGAACAGATACGCAGTATTTT
V gene: TRBV7-8; clone size: few; D gene: TRBD2; J gene: TRBJ2-3; CDR3 protein: CASSLGLGRADTQYF; CDR3 DNA: TGTGCCAGCAGCTTAGGGCTCGGGAGGGCAGATACGCAGTATTTT
V gene: TRBV19; clone size: -; D gene: -; J gene: TRBJ2-1; CDR3 protein: CASSFTGSSYNEQFF; CDR3 DNA: TGTGCCAGTAGTTTTACAGGGAGCTCCTACAATGAGCAGTTCTTC
V gene: TRBV5-1; clone size: -; D gene: -; J gene: TRBJ2-1; CDR3 protein: CASRVGTSSYNEQFF; CDR3 DNA: TGCGCCAGCCGGGTGGGGACAAGCTCCTACAATGAGCAGTTCTTC
V gene: TRBV2; clone size: -; D gene: TRBD1; J gene: TRBJ2-5; CDR3 protein: CAIPRTGGETQYF; CDR3 DNA: TGTGCCATACCACGGACAGGGGGGGAGACCCAGTACTTC
V gene: TRBV7-9; clone size: -; D gene: TRBD2; J gene: TRBJ2-7; CDR3 protein: CASSPRMASGTYEQYF; CDR3 DNA: TGTGCCAGCAGCCCTAGGATGGCTAGCGGAACCTACGAGCAGTACTTC
V gene: TRBV7-9; clone size: -; D gene: TRBD1; J gene: TRBJ2-7; CDR3 protein: CSSSLVRVLGQGRYEQYF; CDR3 DNA: TGTTCCAGCAGCTTAGTCAGGGTTCTGGGACAGGGACGGTACGAGCAGTACTTC
V gene: TRBV7-9; clone size: -; D gene: TRBD1; J gene: TRBJ1-1; CDR3 protein: CASSLTGEHEAFF; CDR3 DNA: TGTGCCAGCAGCCTGACAGGGGAGCATGAAGCTTTCTTT
V gene: TRBV14; clone size: few; D gene: -; J gene: TRBJ1-3; CDR3 protein: CASSPHAGAGNTIYF; CDR3 DNA: TGTGCCAGCAGCCCCCACGCAGGGGCTGGAAACACCATATATTTT
V gene: TRBV30; clone size: few; D gene: -; J gene: TRBJ2-2; CDR3 protein: CAWSVGQGAGELFF; CDR3 DNA: TGTGCCTGGAGTGTCGGTCAGGGTGCCGGGGAGCTGTTTTTT
V gene: TRBV2; clone size: few; D gene: TRBD2; J gene: TRBJ2-1; CDR3 protein: CASSPTTSGSLVGQFF; CDR3 DNA: TGTGCCAGCAGTCCAACTACTAGCGGGAGTTTGGTTGGGCAGTTCTTC
V gene: TRBV21-1; clone size: -; D gene: -; J gene: TRBJ2-7; CDR3 protein: CASSKGNRETYEQYF; CDR3 DNA: TGTGCCAGCAGCAAAGGGAACAGGGAAACCTACGAGCAGTACTTC
V gene: TRBV30; clone size: once; D gene: -; J gene: TRBJ1-3; CDR3 protein: CAWRITGGGNTIYF; CDR3 DNA: TGTGCCTGGAGGATCACGGGTGGTGGAAACACCATATATTTT
V gene: TRBV28; clone size: -; D gene: -; J gene: TRBJ2-7; CDR3 protein: CASSFRGNYEQYF; CDR3 DNA: TGTGCCAGCAGTTTTCGGGGAAACTACGAGCAGTACTTC
V gene: TRBV19; clone size: -; D gene: -; J gene: TRBJ2-1; CDR3 protein: CASSIGQGNNEQFF; CDR3 DNA: TGTGCCAGTAGTATAGGGCAGGGAAACAATGAGCAGTTCTTC
V gene: TRBV2; clone size: few; D gene: TRBD1; J gene: TRBJ1-2; CDR3 protein: CASNTLRGRTYGYTF; CDR3 DNA: TGTGCCAGCAACACACTCAGGGGGCGTACCTATGGCTACACCTTC
V gene: TRBV10-3; clone size: -; D gene: TRBD2; J gene: TRBJ2-3; CDR3 protein: CAISEIGYLRETTDTQYF; CDR3 DNA: TGTGCCATCAGTGAGATTGGTTATTTGCGGGAGACCACAGATACGCAGTATTTT
V gene: TRBV5-1; clone size: -; D gene: -; J gene: TRBJ2-5; CDR3 protein: CASSFNSEGETQYF; CDR3 DNA: TGCGCCAGCAGCTTTAACTCCGAGGGCGAGACCCAGTACTTC
V gene: TRBV27; clone size: -; D gene: -; J gene: TRBJ1-2; CDR3 protein: CASRTQGVYGYTF; CDR3 DNA: TGTGCCAGCAGGACACAGGGCGTCTATGGCTACACCTTC
V gene: TRBV7-9; clone size: -; D gene: -; J gene: TRBJ2-7; CDR3 protein: CASSVNSGSYEQCF; CDR3 DNA: TGTGCCAGCAGCGTCAACAGTGGCTCCTACGAGCAGTGCTTC
V gene: TRBV10-3; clone size: few; D gene: -; J gene: TRBJ2-5; CDR3 protein: CAISEEQETQYF; CDR3 DNA: TGTGCCATCAGTGAGGAGCAAGAGACCCAGTACTTC
V gene: TRBV30; clone size: -; D gene: TRBD1; J gene: TRBJ2-1; CDR3 protein: CAWSAIGTASYNEQFF; CDR3 DNA: TGTGCCTGGAGCGCCATTGGGACAGCCTCCTACAATGAGCAGTTCTTC
V gene: TRBV6-5; clone size: -; D gene: -; J gene: TRBJ1-5; CDR3 protein: CASRQSGSNQPQHF; CDR3 DNA: TGTGCCAGCAGACAATCAGGGAGCAATCAGCCCCAGCATTTT
V gene: TRBV5-1; clone size: few; D gene: -; J gene: TRBJ2-3; CDR3 protein: CASSSSGPRTDTQYF; CDR3 DNA: TGCGCCAGCAGCTCATCAGGGCCGCGGACAGATACGCAGTATTTT
V gene: TRBV4-1; clone size: -; D gene: TRBD1; J gene: TRBJ1-2; CDR3 protein: CASSQWILGQGTYGYTF; CDR3 DNA: TGCGCCAGCAGCCAGTGGATCCTGGGACAGGGGACTTATGGCTACACCTTC
V gene: TRBV6-5; clone size: -; D gene: -; J gene: TRBJ2-2; CDR3 protein: CASFTELAGTGELFF; CDR3 DNA: TGTGCCAGCTTTACCGAGCTAGCCGGAACCGGGGAGCTGTTTTTT
V gene: TRBV5-4; clone size: -; D gene: TRBD1; J gene: TRBJ2-2; CDR3 protein: CASSLGQGARFGELFF; CDR3 DNA: TGTGCCAGCAGCCTCGGACAGGGGGCTAGGTTCGGGGAGCTGTTTTTT